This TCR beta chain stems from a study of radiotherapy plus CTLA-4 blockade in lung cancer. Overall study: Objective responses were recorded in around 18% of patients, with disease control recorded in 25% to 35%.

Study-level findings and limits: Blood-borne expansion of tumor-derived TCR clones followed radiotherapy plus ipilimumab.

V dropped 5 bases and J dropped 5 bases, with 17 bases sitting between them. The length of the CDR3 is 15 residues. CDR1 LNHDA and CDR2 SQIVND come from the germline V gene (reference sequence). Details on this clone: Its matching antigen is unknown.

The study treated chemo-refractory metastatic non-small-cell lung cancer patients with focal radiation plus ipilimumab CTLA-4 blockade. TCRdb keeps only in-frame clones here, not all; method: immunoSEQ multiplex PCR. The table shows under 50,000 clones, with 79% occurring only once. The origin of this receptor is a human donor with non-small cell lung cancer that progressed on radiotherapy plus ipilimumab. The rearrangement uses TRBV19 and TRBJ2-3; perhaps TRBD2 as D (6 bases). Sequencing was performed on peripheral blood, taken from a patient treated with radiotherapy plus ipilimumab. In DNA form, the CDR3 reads TGTGCCAGTAGTCCACCTGGCCGGGGGTTAGATACGCAGTATTTT. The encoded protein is CASSPPGRGLDTQYF. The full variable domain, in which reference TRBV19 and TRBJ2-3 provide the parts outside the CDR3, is DGGITQSPKYLFRKEGQNVTLSCEQNLNHDAMYWYRQDPGQGLRLIYYSQIVNDFQKGDIAEGYSVSREKKESFPLTVTSAQKNPTAFYLCASSPPGRGLDTQYFGPGTRLTVL.